This T cell receptor beta chain emerged from a study of blood T cells in healthy people across ages. Across the study: Capturing about one barcoded beta molecule per two T cells was achieved by template switching.

Study outcomes and limitations: Observed TCR beta diversity per million T cells went down as age went up. This fall followed a roughly linear course with age.

This clonotype was seen a single time. Its antigen is not identified. An end of the junction differs from the germline gene, which may be a read error. Alongside a J-beta primer mix, a sample-barcoded 5' primer served in a second PCR lasting about 7 to 12 cycles. Carrying 12 random nucleotides, a template-switch adaptor labeled each individual cDNA molecule. TCRdb recomputed calls from the 5' RACE reads with MiXCR, one row per CDR3 protein. The table records over 1,500,000 distinct CDR3 sequences, around 48% of them present only once. The sample was blood. The clonotype was recovered from a woman aged 40 to 55 in good health.

The CDR3 DNA reads as TGTGTCAGCAGCCAGCGCCGGGCCAGGGACTACGAGCAGTACTTC. Amino acids: CVSSQRRARDYEQYF. This rearrangement joins TRBV3-1 to TRBJ2-7, with D tentatively TRBD1 (5 bases). The V gene's germline CDR1 is LGHDT and CDR2 YNNKEL (reference sequence). The CDR3 length is 15 residues.